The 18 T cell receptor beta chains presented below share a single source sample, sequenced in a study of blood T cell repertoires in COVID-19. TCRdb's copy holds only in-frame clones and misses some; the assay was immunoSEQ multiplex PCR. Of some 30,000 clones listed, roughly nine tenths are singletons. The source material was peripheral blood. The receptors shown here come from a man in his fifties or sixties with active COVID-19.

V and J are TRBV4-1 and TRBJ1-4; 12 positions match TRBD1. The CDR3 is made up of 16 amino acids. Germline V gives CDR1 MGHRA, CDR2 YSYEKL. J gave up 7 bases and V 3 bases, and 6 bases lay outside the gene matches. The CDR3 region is CASSQGQGATGEKLFF. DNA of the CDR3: TGCGCCAGCAGCCAGGGACAGGGGGCGACCGGTGAAAAACTGTTTTTT.

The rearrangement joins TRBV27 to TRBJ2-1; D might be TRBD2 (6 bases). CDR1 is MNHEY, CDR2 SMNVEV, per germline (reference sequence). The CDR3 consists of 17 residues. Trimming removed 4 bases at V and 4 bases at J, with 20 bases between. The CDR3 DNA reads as TGTGCCAGCAGTTGGGATGCCGGGGGACTTCAATACAATGAGCAGTTCTTC. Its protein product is CASSWDAGGLQYNEQFF.

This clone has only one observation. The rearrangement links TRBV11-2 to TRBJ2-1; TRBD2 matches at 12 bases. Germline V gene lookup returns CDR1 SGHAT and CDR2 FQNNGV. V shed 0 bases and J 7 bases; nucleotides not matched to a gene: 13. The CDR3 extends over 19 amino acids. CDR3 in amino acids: CASSLEGMASGGAWNEQFF. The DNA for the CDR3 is TGTGCCAGCAGCTTAGAAGGAATGGCTAGCGGGGGGGCCTGGAATGAGCAGTTCTTC.

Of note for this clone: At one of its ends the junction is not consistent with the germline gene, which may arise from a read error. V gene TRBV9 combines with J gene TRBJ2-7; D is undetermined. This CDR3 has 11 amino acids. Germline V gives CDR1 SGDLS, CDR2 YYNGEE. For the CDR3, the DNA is TGTGCCAGCAGCGATTTACCGGCTGGAGACTTC. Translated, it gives CASSDLPAGDF.

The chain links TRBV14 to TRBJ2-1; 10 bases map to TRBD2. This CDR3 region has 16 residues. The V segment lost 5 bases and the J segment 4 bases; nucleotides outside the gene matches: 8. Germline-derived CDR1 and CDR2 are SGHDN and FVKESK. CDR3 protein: CASSKTGAGGYNEQFF. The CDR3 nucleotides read TGTGCCAGCAGCAAAACGGGAGCGGGGGGGTACAATGAGCAGTTCTTC.

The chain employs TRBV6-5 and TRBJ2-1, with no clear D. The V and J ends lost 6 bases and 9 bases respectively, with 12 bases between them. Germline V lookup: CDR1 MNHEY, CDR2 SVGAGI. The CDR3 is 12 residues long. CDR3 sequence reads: CASRETGGEQFF. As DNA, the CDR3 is TGTGCCAGCAGGGAGACGGGTGGTGAGCAGTTCTTC.

The CDR3 loop reads CATSRDYGTKNTEAFF. CDR3 nucleotides: TGTGCCACCAGCAGAGATTACGGGACAAAAAACACTGAAGCTTTCTTT. The chain links TRBV15 to TRBJ1-1, with a weak D call TRBD1 (6 bases). The germline CDR1 and CDR2 sequences are LNHNV and YYDKDF (reference sequence). V lost 0 bases to trimming and J lost 2 bases, with 13 bases between them. This CDR3 region has 16 residues.

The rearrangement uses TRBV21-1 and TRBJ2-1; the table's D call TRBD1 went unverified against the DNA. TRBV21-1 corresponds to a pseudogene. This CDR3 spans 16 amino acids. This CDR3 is CASSKPRWAGANEQFF. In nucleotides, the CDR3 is TGTGCCAGCAGCAAACCCCGGTGGGCAGGCGCCAATGAGCAGTTCTTC.

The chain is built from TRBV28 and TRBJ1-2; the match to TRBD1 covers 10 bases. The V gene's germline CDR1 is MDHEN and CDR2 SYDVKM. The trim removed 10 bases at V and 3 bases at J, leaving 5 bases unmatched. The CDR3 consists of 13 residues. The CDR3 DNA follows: TGTGCCATCGGGACAGGGGACTACTATGGCTACACCTTC. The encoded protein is CAIGTGDYYGYTF.

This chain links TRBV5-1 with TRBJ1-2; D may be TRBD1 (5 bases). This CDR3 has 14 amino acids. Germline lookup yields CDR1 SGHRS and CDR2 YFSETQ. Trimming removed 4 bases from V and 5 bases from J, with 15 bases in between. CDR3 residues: CASSPGGGRYGYTF. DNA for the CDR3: TGCGCCAGCAGCCCTGGTGGGGGGAGGTATGGCTACACCTTC.

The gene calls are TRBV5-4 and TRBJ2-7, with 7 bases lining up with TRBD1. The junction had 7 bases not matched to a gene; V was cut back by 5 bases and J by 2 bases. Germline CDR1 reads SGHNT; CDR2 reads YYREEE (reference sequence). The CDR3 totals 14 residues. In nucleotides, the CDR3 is TGTGCCAGCAGACCAGACAGGGATGCCTACGAGCAGTACTTC. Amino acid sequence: CASRPDRDAYEQYF.

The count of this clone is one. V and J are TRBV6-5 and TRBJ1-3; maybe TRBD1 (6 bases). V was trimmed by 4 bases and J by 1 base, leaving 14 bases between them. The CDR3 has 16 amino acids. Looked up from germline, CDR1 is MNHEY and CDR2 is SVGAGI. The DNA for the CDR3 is TGTGCCAGCAGTTCCGTTGGGGGCGCTTCTGGAAACACCATATATTTT. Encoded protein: CASSSVGGASGNTIYF.

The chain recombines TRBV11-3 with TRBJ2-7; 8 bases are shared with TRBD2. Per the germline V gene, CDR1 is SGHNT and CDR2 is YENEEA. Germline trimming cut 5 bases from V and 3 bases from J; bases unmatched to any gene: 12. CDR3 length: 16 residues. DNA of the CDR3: TGTGCCAGCAGCCAAGCCGGGGGGGACCCTCGCTACGAGCAGTACTTC. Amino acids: CASSQAGGDPRYEQYF. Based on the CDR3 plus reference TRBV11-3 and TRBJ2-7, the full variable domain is EAGVVQSPRYKIIEKKQPVAFWCNPISGHNTLYWYLQNLGQGPELLIRYENEEAVDDSQLPKDRFSAERLKGVDSTLKIQPAELGDSAVYLCASSQAGGDPRYEQYFGPGTRLTVT.

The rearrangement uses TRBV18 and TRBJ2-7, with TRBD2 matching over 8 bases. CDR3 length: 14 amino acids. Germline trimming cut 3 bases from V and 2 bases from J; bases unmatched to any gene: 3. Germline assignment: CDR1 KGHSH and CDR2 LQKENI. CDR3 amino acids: CASSPGLDTYEQYF. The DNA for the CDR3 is TGTGCCAGCTCACCGGGACTAGATACCTACGAGCAGTACTTC.

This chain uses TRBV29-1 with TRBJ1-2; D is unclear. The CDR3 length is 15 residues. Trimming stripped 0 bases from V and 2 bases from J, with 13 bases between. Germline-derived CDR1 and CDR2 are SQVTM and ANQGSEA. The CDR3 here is CSVEDRGSGNYGYTF. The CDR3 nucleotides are TGCAGCGTTGAAGACCGAGGGTCGGGGAACTATGGCTACACCTTC.

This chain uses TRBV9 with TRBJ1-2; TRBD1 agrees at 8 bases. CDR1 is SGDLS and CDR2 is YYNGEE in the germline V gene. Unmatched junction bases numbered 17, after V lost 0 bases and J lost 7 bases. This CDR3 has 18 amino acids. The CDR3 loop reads CASSVGTSLVDRVSGYTF. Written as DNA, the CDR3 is TGTGCCAGCAGCGTAGGTACATCCCTTGTGGACAGGGTGTCTGGCTACACCTTC.

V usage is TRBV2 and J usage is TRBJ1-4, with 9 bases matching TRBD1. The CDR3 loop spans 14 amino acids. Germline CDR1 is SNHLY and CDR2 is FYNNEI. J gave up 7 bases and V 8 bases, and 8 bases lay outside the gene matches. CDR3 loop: CASSKGTGLEKLFF. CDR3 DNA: TGTGCCAGCTCGAAGGGGACAGGGCTTGAAAAACTGTTTTTT. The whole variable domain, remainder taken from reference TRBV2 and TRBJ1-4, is EPEVTQTPSHQVTQMGQEVILRCVPISNHLYFYWYRQILGQKVEFLVSFYNNEISEKSEIFDDQFSVERPDGSNFTLKIRSTKLEDSAMYFCASSKGTGLEKLFFGSGTQLSVL.

The CDR3 reads CASSKDRGGPDTQYF. The DNA for the CDR3 is TGTGCCAGCAGTAAAGACAGGGGAGGGCCAGATACGCAGTATTTT. This chain links TRBV6-6 with TRBJ2-3; weak D call: TRBD1 (8 bases). The CDR3 extends over 15 amino acids. Trimming shortened V by 5 bases and J by 4 bases, and 16 bases separated the two germline ends. Germline V lookup: CDR1 MNHNY, CDR2 SVGAGI (reference sequence).